This TCR beta chain was profiled in a study of T cell responses to AZD1222 COVID-19 vaccine. Trimming left V 1 base short and J 2 bases short, with 5 bases between. Per the germline V gene, CDR1 is SGHTA and CDR2 is FQGNSA. The CDR3 runs 13 residues. The protocol was immunoSEQ multiplex PCR, while the TCRdb copy is restricted to in-frame clones and leaves out a portion. The table shows fewer than 150,000 clones, with about 90% occurring only once. The chain links TRBV7-2 to TRBJ1-1; D is unresolved. This clonotype was obtained from an adult in good health. Sequences were derived from peripheral blood, sampled on day 0 of AZD1222 vaccination. The CDR3 spells CASSLGYNTEAFF. CDR3 DNA: TGTGCCAGCAGCTTAGGATACAACACTGAAGCTTTCTTT.